A single sample is the source of the 5 T cell receptor beta chains below, sequenced in a study of blood T cell repertoires in COVID-19. Data came from immunoSEQ multiplex PCR; TCRdb stores just in-frame clones and leaves some out. The sample shows some 400,000 clones, roughly 92% of them seen only once. The specimen was PBMCs or T cells enriched from blood (not recorded which). The receptors derive from a woman in her thirties or forties who had been exposed to COVID-19.

The genes are TRBV21-1 and TRBJ1-1; the DNA was not compared with TRBD1, the D call given in the table. TRBV21-1 is described as a pseudogene. This CDR3 region has 16 residues. The CDR3 DNA sequence: TGTGCCAGCAGCAAATCTCGACAGGGCTTGAACACTGAAGCTTTCTTT. Translated: CASSKSRQGLNTEAFF.

The chain has TRBV10-1 and TRBJ1-2, with D uncertain. V was shortened by 2 bases and J by 2 bases, with 6 bases between the two germline ends. This CDR3 comprises 13 residues. Germline CDR1 WNHNN, CDR2 SYGVQD (reference sequence). The CDR3, as DNA: TGCGCCAGCAGTGAGACCTACAACTATGGCTACACCTTC. Residues: CASSETYNYGYTF.

The table lists this clone with a few counts. This sequence joins TRBV9 and TRBJ2-3, with 9 nucleotides matching TRBD2. The V segment lost 3 bases and the J segment 3 bases; nucleotides outside the gene matches: 20. Germline V gene sequence: CDR1 SGDLS, CDR2 YYNGEE. This CDR3 spans 20 amino acids. CDR3 in amino acids: CASSGGLAGTTQSRTDTQYF. CDR3 DNA: TGTGCCAGCAGCGGCGGTCTAGCGGGGACCACTCAGTCTCGGACAGATACGCAGTATTTT.

The rearrangement joins TRBV3-1 (or the pseudogene TRBV3-2) to TRBJ2-3, with TRBD2 matching over 14 bases. CDR1 and CDR2 (germline): LGHDT, YNNKEL (reference sequence). This CDR3 region has 20 residues. After removal of 3 bases from V and 2 bases from J, the junction contained 13 bases not matched to a gene. The CDR3 loop is CASSHPTSGGAVRNTDTQYF. CDR3 in DNA: TGTGCCAGCAGCCACCCGACTAGCGGGGGGGCAGTGCGAAACACAGATACGCAGTATTTT.

J is TRBJ1-1 and V is TRBV30; TRBD1 matches at 7 bases. The germline V gene encodes CDR1 GTSNPN and CDR2 SVGIG (reference sequence). The V and J ends lost 2 bases and 4 bases, in that order; junction bases with no gene match: 4. The CDR3 is made up of 13 amino acids. CDR3 sequence reads: CAWSKRGPTEAFF. Here the CDR3 DNA reads TGTGCCTGGAGTAAAAGGGGGCCCACTGAAGCTTTCTTT.